This T cell receptor beta chain was captured in a study of circulating CD8 cells and anti-PD-1 response in melanoma (dated by TCRdb to about 2020). Regarding the study in general: Nivolumab was given to patients intravenously at 3 mg/kg every 2 weeks. PD-1 on on-treatment samples was detected using a biotinylated anti-human IgG4 antibody. Of the 13 patients in the melanoma cohort, anti-PD-1 was received as first-line therapy by seven patients, and prior targeted therapy or immunotherapy had been received by six patients. The TCR repertoire analysis covered 11 melanoma patients: 7 non-responders and 4 responders. Patients with complete or partial responses were classified as responders; those with stable or progressive disease (RECIST v1.1) as non-responders. Overall study results and their limits: The highest diversity was observed in the DNEG repertoire, similar and higher clonality was shown by the PD-1 and DPOS repertoires, and the lowest diversity was found in the TIGIT repertoires. The published TCR repertoire comparisons relied only on baseline and M1 samples from a small cohort that had few responders. Because of limited material, replicates were generally not included when the experiments were performed. Repertoires were mostly private between subsets, with fewer than 7.5% of TRB clonotypes shared at M1, and the greatest sharing occurred between DPOS and TIGIT. Because tumor material could not be accessed, tumor reactivity was instead assessed with peptide assays on expanded sorted subsets. The cohort included both treatment-naive and previously treated patients, and the authors noted that this mix could influence results.

Using a BD FACSAria II cell sorter, four subsets defined by PD-1 and/or TIGIT were sorted out of live CD3+CD8+TCRalphabeta+ cells. To characterize how relevant each subset is to anti-PD-1 therapy response, circulating CD8 T cells were sorted into four subsets based on PD-1 and TIGIT expression. From each sorted CD8 T-cell subset, both TCR alpha and TCR beta chains were sequenced. Peripheral blood was collected before the first anti-PD-1 injection, after two injections and after four injections. PBMCs were isolated immediately by Ficoll gradient centrifugation. Until use, PBMCs were stored frozen in liquid nitrogen in RPMI containing around 21% FCS and roughly 9.2% DMSO. After thawing, PBMCs were stained with a viability dye plus antibodies against CD3, CD8alpha, TCRalphabeta, PD-1 and TIGIT. Total RNA was extracted with the RNeasy Kit, and a RIN above 7 was reached by every sample. This clonotype registers as medium-sized (0.01 to 0.1%) within its sample. It lacks a known antigen. Per-base quality was not reported, and no clone a single base away is much larger than it.

CDR3 length: 13 amino acids, cysteine to phenylalanine. This entry keeps only the CDR3 DNA: 39 bases, framed from base 1. V gives up 8 bases and J gives up 4 bases, and the segment between their germline ends measures 14 bases. This sample was sequenced with a NextSeq 500. Starting from about 16 ng of total RNA, TCR libraries were made with the QIAseq Immune Repertoire RNA Library Kit, Human TCR Panel. Sequencing of the TCR libraries was done on an Illumina NextSeq with a Mid Output V2 kit and asymmetric 261x41 paired-end reads. Every TCR library was diluted down to roughly 4.4 nM, then pooled, denatured and loaded at roughly 0.91 pM. As for how the authors treated the data: TCR FASTQ files were processed in the QIAGEN GeneGlobe Data Analysis Center, with downstream analysis in R 3.5.2. To get clonality, Shannon entropy was normalized by the log of the number of unique productive sequences and the result was subtracted from one. Fisher exact tests at 5% FDR, run separately within each subset, picked out TRA or TRB clonotypes whose abundance differed between baseline and M1. Differentially abundant clonotypes were categorized as emerging, expanding, contracting or non-expanding/contracting. Repertoire overlap between patients was measured with Morisita's overlap index. TCRdb trimmed the raw reads at Q25, called clones with MiXCR and kept productive beta chains. Under each unique CDR3 protein, matching rows form one entry showing the most common genes and DNA. These V and J calls are TCRdb output, not the study's own analysis. The sample table holds 1,200 or so distinct CDR3 sequences, of which approximately 7% were seen once. Of the sample, 5% to 6.5% falls within the top ten clones.

The TCR sequence derives from a human donor with melanoma. Recombination connected TRBV12-3 or TRBV12-4 to TRBJ1-1; TRBD1 could be the D gene, as 6 bases match. Specimen: CD8+ T cells from PBMCs, collected at baseline or after one month of anti-PD-1 therapy (not recorded which). The CDR3: CASGGKGGTEAFF. The sequenced DNA is TGTGCCAGCGGGGGGAAGGGGGGCACTGAAGCTTTCTTT.